This entry lists 6 T cell receptor beta chains sequenced from one sample in a study of identifying expanded T cells in peripheral blood. Sequenced by immunoSEQ multiplex PCR; TCRdb stores in-frame clones only, minus some. The table shows about 130,000 clones, with approximately 86% occurring only once. The specimen was blood. These receptor sequences come from a person aged 18 to 75 in good health.

V and J are TRBV7-2 and TRBJ2-5; no clear D. Deletions cut 3 bases from V and 5 bases from J, with 7 bases between. CDR1 and CDR2 (germline): SGHTA, FQGNSA. The CDR3 runs 12 residues. For the CDR3, the DNA is TGTGCCAGCAGCTTGATTGTGGAGACCCAGTACTTC. This translates into CASSLIVETQYF.

The rearrangement links TRBV25-1 to TRBJ1-6; D uncertain. CDR3 length: 14 amino acids. The V end lost 2 bases, the J end lost 7 bases, and 9 bases lay between the germline ends. Germline V CDR1 and CDR2: MGHDK, SYGVNS. The DNA of the CDR3 is TGTGCCAGCAGTGAACGAGGTGGCAATTCACCCCTCCACTTT. It yields the protein CASSERGGNSPLHF.

The V call is TRBV30, the J call TRBJ1-5; D not resolved. Germline CDR1 is GTSNPN and CDR2 is SVGIG (reference sequence). The CDR3 has 13 residues. The V end lost 2 bases, the J end lost 4 bases, and 9 bases lay between the germline ends. The CDR3 loop reads CAWSFMGNQPQHF. The CDR3 DNA follows: TGTGCCTGGAGTTTCATGGGAAATCAGCCCCAGCATTTT. Looking up the rest from reference TRBV30 and TRBJ1-5 gives the full variable domain: SQTIHQWPATLVQPVGSPLSLECTVEGTSNPNLYWYRQAAGRGLQLLFYSVGIGQISSEVPQNLSASRPQDRQFILSSKKLLLSDSGFYLCAWSFMGNQPQHFGDGTRLSIL.

The CDR3 coding sequence is TGTGCCAGCAGTGATGGAGGGGGCGCGACGAACACTGAAGCTTTCTTT. This translates into CASSDGGGATNTEAFF. This rearrangement joins TRBV6-1 to TRBJ1-1, with 7 positions matching TRBD1. This CDR3 comprises 16 residues. Per germline, CDR1 MNHNS and CDR2 SASEGT. V lost 3 bases to trimming and J lost 1 base; unmatched junction nucleotides: 8.

The V and J genes are TRBV7-6 and TRBJ1-4, with D maybe TRBD1 (6 bases). CDR1 and CDR2 from the germline V gene are SGHVS and FNYEAQ. The CDR3 extends over 17 amino acids. V dropped 5 bases and J dropped 0 bases, with 16 bases sitting between them. CDR3 loop: CASSPRQASATNEKLFF. The CDR3 bases are TGTGCCAGCAGCCCCAGACAGGCTTCTGCAACTAATGAAAAACTGTTTTTT.

The V call is TRBV7-3, the J call TRBJ1-6, with TRBD1 matching over 9 bases. The CDR3 is made up of 17 amino acids. The trim removed 2 bases at V and 4 bases at J, leaving 6 bases unmatched. CDR1 and CDR2 from the germline V gene are SGHTA and FQGTGA. The CDR3 coding sequence is TGTGCCAGCAGCTTACAGTATGGACAGGGGTATAATTCACCCCTCCACTTT. Its translation: CASSLQYGQGYNSPLHF.